This TCR beta chain came from a study of T cell responses to AZD1222 COVID-19 vaccine. About the study: Pooling was applied to second doses at about 4 or about 12 weeks. Study-wide results and caveats: Sampled repertoires all dated from after the peak T cell response. At 160-218 and 743-854, vaccine-associated CD4 TCRs were dominant, and they spanned spike. Only five or six individuals given AZD1222 were seropositive at baseline.

A remark on this clone: Its specificity is unknown.

Germline V lookup: CDR1 SGHVS, CDR2 FNYEAQ. The CDR3 is 15 residues long. The germline V and J ends were trimmed by 0 bases and 8 bases, with 14 bases remaining between them. Libraries were prepared by immunoSEQ multiplex PCR; TCRdb keeps only in-frame clonotypes and omits some of them. The repertoire holds about 160,000 clones, with 90% to 95% as singletons. Material: peripheral blood, obtained on day 0 of AZD1222 vaccination. The receptor comes from an adult in good health. The rearrangement uses TRBV7-6 and TRBJ2-1, with D possibly matching TRBD2 (6 bases). The DNA for the CDR3 is TGTGCCAGCAGCTTAGCGGGGCTAGCGCTCTATGAGCAGTTCTTC. It specifies CASSLAGLALYEQFF.